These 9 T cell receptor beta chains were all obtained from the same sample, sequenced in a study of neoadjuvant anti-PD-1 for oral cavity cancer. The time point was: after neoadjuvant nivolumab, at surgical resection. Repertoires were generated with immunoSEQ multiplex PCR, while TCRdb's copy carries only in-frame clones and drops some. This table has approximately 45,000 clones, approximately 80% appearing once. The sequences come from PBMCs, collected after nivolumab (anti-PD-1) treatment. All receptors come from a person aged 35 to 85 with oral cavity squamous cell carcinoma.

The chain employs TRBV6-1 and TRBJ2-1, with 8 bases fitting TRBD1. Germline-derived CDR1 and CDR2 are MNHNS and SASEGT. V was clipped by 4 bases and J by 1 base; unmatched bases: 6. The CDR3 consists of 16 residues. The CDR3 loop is CASSGDRSFSYNEQFF. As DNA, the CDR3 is TGTGCCAGCAGTGGGGACAGGTCCTTTTCCTACAATGAGCAGTTCTTC.

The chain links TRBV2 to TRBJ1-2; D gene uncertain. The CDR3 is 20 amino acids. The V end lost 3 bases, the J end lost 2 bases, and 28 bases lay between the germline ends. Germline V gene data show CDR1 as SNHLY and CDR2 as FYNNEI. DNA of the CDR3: TGTGCCAGCAGTGACGGTAATGACATTAGCGAGAACCTACTCAACTATGGCTACACCTTC. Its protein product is CASSDGNDISENLLNYGYTF.

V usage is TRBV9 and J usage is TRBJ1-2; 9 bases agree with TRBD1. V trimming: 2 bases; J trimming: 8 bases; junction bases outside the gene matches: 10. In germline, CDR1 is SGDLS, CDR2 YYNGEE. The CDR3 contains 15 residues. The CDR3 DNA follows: TGTGCCAGCAGCGTCTTGCAACAGGGGGCGCAAGGCTACACCTTC. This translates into CASSVLQQGAQGYTF.

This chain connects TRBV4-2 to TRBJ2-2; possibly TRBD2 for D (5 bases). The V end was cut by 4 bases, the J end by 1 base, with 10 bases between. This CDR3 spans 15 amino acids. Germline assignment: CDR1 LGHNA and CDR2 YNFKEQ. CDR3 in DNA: TGTGCCAGCAGCCCGGAGGAGCGGAACACCGGGGAGCTGTTTTTT. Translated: CASSPEERNTGELFF.

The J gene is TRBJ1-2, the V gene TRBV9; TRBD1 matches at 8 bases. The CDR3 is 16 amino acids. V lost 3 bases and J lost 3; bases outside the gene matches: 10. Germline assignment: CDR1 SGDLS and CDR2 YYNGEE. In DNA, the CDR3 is TGTGCCAGCAGCGCCGGACAGGGTACGGTTTACTATGGCTACACCTTC. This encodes CASSAGQGTVYYGYTF.

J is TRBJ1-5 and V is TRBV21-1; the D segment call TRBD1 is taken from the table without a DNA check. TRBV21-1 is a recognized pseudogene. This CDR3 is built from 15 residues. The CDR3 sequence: CASSKVNRSHQPQHF. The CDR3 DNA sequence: TGTGCCAGCAGCAAAGTCAACAGGTCCCACCAGCCCCAGCATTTT.

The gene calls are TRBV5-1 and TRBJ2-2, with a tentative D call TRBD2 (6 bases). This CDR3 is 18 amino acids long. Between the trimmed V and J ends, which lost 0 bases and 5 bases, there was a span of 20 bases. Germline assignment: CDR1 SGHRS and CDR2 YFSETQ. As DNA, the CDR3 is TGCGCCAGCAGCTTGGATATTGTGCGGGGACCACAAACCGGGGAGCTGTTTTTT. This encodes CASSLDIVRGPQTGELFF.

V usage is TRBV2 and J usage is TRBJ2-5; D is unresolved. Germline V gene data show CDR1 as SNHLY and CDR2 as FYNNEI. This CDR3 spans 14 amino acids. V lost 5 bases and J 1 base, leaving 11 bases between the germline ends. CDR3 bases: TGTGCCAGCAGTATTCTGAGCTTCCAAGAGACCCAGTACTTC. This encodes CASSILSFQETQYF.

The CDR3 DNA reads TGTGCCAGCAGTTTTGTGAGGGGCCGTAATGAAAAACTGTTTTTT. It is translated as CASSFVRGRNEKLFF. The genes are TRBV28 and TRBJ1-4; maybe TRBD1 (5 bases). Trimming stripped 3 bases from V and 4 bases from J, with 12 bases between. Germline CDR1 and CDR2: MDHEN and SYDVKM. CDR3 length: 15 amino acids.